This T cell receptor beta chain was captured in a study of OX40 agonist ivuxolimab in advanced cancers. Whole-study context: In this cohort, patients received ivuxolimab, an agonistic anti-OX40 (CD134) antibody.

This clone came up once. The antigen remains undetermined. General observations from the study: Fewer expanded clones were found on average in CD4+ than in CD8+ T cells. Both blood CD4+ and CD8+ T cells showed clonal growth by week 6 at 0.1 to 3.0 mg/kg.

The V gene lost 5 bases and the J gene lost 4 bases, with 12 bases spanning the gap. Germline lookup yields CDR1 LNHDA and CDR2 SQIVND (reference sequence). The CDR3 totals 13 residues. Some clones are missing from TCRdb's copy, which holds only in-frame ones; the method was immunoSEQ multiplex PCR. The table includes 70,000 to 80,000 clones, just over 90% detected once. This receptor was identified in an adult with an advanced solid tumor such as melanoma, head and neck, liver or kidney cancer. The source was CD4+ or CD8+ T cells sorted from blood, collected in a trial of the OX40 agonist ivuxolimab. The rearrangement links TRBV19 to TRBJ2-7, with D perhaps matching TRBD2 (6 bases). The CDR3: CASSSGLQYEQYF. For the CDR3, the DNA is TGTGCCAGTAGTTCGGGACTGCAATACGAGCAGTACTTC.